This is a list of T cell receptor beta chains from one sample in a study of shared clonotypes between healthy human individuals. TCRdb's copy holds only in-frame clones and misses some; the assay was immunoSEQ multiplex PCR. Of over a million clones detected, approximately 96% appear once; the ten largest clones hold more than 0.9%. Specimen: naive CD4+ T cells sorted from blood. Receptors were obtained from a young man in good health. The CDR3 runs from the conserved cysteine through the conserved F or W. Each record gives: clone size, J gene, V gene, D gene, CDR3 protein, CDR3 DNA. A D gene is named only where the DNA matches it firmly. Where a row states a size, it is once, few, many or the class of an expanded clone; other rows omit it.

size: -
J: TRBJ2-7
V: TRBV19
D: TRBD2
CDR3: CASRNLAGGPYEQYF
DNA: TGTGCCAGTAGGAATCTAGCGGGAGGGCCCTACGAGCAGTACTTC

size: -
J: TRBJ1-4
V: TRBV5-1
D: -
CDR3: CASSLGGANEKLFF
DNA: TGCGCCAGCAGCTTGGGGGGAGCTAATGAAAAACTGTTTTTT

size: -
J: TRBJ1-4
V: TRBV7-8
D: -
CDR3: CASSLLNREKLFF
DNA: TGTGCCAGCAGCTTACTCAATAGGGAAAAACTGTTTTTT

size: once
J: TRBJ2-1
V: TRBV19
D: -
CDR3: CASSMLGQVYNEQFF
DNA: TGTGCCAGTAGTATGTTAGGCCAGGTCTACAATGAGCAGTTCTTC

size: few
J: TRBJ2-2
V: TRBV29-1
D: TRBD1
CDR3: CSIRQGNTGELFF
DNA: TGCAGCATCAGACAGGGGAACACCGGGGAGCTGTTTTTT

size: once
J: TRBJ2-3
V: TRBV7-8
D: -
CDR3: CASSLRSQTTDTQYF
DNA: TGTGCCAGCAGCTTACGGTCACAGACCACAGATACGCAGTATTTT

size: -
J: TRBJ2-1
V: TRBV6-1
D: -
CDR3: CASSEASGNEQFF
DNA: TGTGCCAGCAGTGAAGCGTCCGGCAATGAGCAGTTCTTC

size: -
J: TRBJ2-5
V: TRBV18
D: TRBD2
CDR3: CASSRGTSGTQETQYF
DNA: TGTGCCAGCTCTAGAGGGACTAGCGGGACCCAAGAGACCCAGTACTTC

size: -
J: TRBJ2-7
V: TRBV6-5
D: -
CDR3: CASSYDSRGNSYEQYF
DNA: TGTGCCAGCAGTTACGATTCCCGTGGTAACTCCTACGAGCAGTACTTC

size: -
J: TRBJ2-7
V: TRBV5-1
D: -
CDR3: CASSQGQPRLGQYF
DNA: TGCGCCAGCAGCCAAGGACAGCCTCGATTGGGGCAGTACTTC

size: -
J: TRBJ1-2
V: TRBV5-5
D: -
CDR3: CASSPGTYDGYTF
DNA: TGTGCCAGCAGCCCTGGGACCTACGATGGCTACACCTTC

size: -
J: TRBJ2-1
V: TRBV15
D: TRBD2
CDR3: CATSKVRTSVVLSSYNEQFF
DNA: TGTGCCACCAGCAAGGTACGGACTAGCGTGGTTCTTAGCTCCTACAATGAGCAGTTCTTC

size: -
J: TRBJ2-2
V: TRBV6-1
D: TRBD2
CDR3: CASSDHKSGLNTGGELFF
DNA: TGTGCCAGCAGTGACCACAAATCGGGACTAAACACCGGCGGGGAGCTGTTTTTT

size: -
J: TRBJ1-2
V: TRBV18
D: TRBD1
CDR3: CASSRDSSYGYTF
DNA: TGTGCCAGCTCACGGGACAGTTCCTATGGCTACACCTTC

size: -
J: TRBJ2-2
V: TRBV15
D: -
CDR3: CATSRDRGYTGELFF
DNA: TGTGCCACCAGCAGAGATCGCGGATACACCGGGGAGCTGTTTTTT

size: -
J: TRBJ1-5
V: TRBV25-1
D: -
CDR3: CASSILGPQHF
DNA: -

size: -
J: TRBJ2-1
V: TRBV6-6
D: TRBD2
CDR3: CASTPLSIWTSNEQFF
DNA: TGTGCCAGCACCCCACTATCCATATGGACTAGCAATGAGCAGTTCTTC

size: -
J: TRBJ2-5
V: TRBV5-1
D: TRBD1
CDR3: CASSRRDRTQETQYF
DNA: TGCGCCAGCAGCCGAAGGGACAGAACCCAAGAGACCCAGTACTTC

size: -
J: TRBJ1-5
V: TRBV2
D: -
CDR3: CASTSWVGNQPQHF
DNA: TGTGCCAGCACTTCGTGGGTAGGGAACCAGCCCCAGCATTTT

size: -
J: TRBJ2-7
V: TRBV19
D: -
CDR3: CASSIQDSTYEQYF
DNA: TGTGCCAGTAGTATTCAGGACAGCACCTACGAGCAGTACTTC

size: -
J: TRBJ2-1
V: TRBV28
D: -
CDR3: CASTPGTYNEQFF
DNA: TGTGCCAGCACCCCTGGGACGTACAATGAGCAGTTCTTC

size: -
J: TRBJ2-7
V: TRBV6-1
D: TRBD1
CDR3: CASSRQGSYAYEQYF
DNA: TGTGCCAGCAGTCGACAGGGGAGCTACGCCTACGAGCAGTACTTC

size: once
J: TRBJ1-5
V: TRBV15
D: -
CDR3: CATSGTGAFNQPQHF
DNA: TGTGCCACCAGCGGAACCGGGGCCTTCAATCAGCCCCAGCATTTT

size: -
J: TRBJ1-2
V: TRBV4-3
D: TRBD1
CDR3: CASSQDFTGGDYGYTF
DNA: TGCGCCAGCAGCCAAGATTTCACAGGGGGAGACTATGGCTACACCTTC

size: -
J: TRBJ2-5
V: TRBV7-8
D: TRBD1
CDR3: CAAGTGLQETQYF
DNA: TGTGCCGCGGGGACAGGCCTCCAAGAGACCCAGTACTTC

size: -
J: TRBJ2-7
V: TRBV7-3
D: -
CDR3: CASSPPGSAEQYF
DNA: TGTGCCAGCAGTCCCCCGGGTTCGGCCGAGCAGTACTTC

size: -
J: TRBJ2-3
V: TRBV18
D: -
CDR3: CASSPLAASPTDTQYF
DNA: TGTGCCAGCTCACCACTCGCAGCCTCCCCCACAGATACGCAGTATTTT

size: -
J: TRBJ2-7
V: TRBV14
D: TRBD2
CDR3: CASSQGLAGYYEQYF
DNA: TGTGCCAGCAGCCAAGGACTAGCGGGCTACTACGAGCAGTACTTC

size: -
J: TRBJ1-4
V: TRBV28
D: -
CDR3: CASGKKGYHEKLFF
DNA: TGTGCCAGCGGGAAAAAGGGATATCATGAAAAACTGTTTTTT

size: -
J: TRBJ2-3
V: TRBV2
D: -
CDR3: CASSSGVGDTQYF
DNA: TGTGCCAGCAGTTCGGGGGTCGGCGATACGCAGTATTTT

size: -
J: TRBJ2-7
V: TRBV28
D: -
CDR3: CASSTQGWDETNEQYF
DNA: TGTGCCAGCAGTACCCAGGGGTGGGACGAAACCAACGAGCAGTACTTC